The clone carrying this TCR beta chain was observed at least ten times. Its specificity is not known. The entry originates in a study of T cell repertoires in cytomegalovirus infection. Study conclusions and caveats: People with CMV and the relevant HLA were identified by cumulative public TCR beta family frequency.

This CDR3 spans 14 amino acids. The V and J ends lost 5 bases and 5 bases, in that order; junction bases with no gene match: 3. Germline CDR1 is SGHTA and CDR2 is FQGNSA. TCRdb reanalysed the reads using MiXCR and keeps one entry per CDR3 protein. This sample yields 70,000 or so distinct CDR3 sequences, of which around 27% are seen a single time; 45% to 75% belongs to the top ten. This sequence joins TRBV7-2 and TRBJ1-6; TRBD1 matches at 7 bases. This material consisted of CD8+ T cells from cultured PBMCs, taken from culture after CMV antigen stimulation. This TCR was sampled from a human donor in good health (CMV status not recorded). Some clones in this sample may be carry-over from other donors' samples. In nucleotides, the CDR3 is TGTGCCAGCAGCCCAGGGGGAGATAATTCACCCCTCCACTTT. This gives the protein CASSPGGDNSPLHF. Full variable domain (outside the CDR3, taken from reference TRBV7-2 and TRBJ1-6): GAGVSQSPSNKVTEKGKDVELRCDPISGHTALYWYRQSLGQGLEFLIYFQGNSAPDKSGLPSDRFSAERTGGSVSTLTIQRTQQEDSAVYLCASSPGGDNSPLHFGNGTRLTVT.